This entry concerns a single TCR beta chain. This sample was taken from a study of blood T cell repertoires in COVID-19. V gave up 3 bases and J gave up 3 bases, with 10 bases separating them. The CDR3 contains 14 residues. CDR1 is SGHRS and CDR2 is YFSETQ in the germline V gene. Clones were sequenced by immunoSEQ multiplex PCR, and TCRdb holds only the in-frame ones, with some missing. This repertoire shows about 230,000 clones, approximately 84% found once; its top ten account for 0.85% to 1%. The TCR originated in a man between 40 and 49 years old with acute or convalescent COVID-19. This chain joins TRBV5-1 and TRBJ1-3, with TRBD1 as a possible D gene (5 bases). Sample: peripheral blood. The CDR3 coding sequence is TGCGCCAGCAGCTCGGACATGAGTGGAAACACCATATATTTT. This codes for CASSSDMSGNTIYF.